This entry concerns a single TCR beta chain. The method was immunoSEQ multiplex PCR; TCRdb's version includes in-frame clones alone and lacks a portion of them. The sample includes fewer than 200,000 clones, over 85% of them seen just once. The data were taken from a study of control samples from healthy donors and cancer patients. CDR1 is SGHTA, CDR2 FQGNSA, per germline. This CDR3 has 13 residues. V lost 5 bases, J lost 3 bases, and 2 bases stayed unmatched. The sequenced sample was blood. The clonotype comes from a woman in her fifties or sixties in good health. The gene calls are TRBV7-2 and TRBJ2-7, with 9 bases aligning to TRBD1. This chain's CDR3 is CASSQDRGYEQYF. CDR3 bases: TGTGCCAGCAGCCAGGACAGGGGCTACGAGCAGTACTTC.